This paragraph covers one TCR beta chain sequence. Its antigen is undetermined. The V gene lost 8 bases and the J gene lost 0 bases, with 13 bases spanning the gap. CDR1 MNHEY and CDR2 SMNVEV come from the germline V gene (reference sequence). The CDR3 has 14 amino acids. This entry belongs to a study of post-analysis software for immune sequencing data. Presence of unique molecular identifiers characterized the TCR beta cDNA libraries. T cells numbering roughly 1 to 11 million yielded cDNA molecules that totaled around 500,000. TCRdb re-called the PCR reads through MiXCR, storing one row per CDR3 protein. The repertoire holds approximately 770,000 distinct CDR3 sequences, 46% seen once, with 4.9% in the top ten. Notes on the study in general: Roughly five TRBV segments appeared more often in patients than in controls, and TRBV5-6, TRBV5-1 and TRBV20-1 were among these.

The source is a girl aged 5-17 years with multiple sclerosis. Sequencing was performed on blood. The rearrangement uses TRBV27 and TRBJ2-5; D is ambiguous. In nucleotides, the CDR3 is TGTGCCAGCGGCCAACCTAGGAACCAAGAGACCCAGTACTTC. It specifies CASGQPRNQETQYF.